This TCR beta chain originates from a study of identifying expanded T cells in peripheral blood. Study-wide findings and caveats: Technical replicates showed roughly 1.2 changed clones; two weeks roughly 16; four weeks 19.

There are 15 residues in the CDR3. CDR1 is LGHNA, CDR2 YNFKEQ, per germline. The V gene lost 1 base and the J gene lost 1 base, with 9 bases spanning the gap. The method was immunoSEQ multiplex PCR; TCRdb's version includes in-frame clones alone and lacks a portion of them. Here the sample spans some 77,000 clones, 85% to 90% being singletons. Concerning this clone: The antigen is not known.

The chain links TRBV4-2 to TRBJ2-3, with D perhaps matching TRBD2 (5 bases). The TCR originated in a person aged 18-70 years in good health. The sequenced sample consisted of blood. CDR3 loop: CASSQVKGGTDTQYF. The CDR3 DNA sequence: TGTGCCAGCAGCCAAGTAAAGGGAGGCACAGATACGCAGTATTTT.